This TCR beta chain was retrieved from a study of cytomegalovirus exposure and HLA in healthy donors. The study, taken as a whole, reports: In a later analysis, donors in an Asian-associated ancestry cluster reportedly had fewer N-insertions in productive TCRs than the cohort mean. Follow-up analysis seemed to connect common viral pathogens with several of the most significant clusters identified.

All donors participated as healthy donors of bone marrow. This clone was observed a single time. The antigen is undetermined. J gave up 3 bases and V 4 bases, and 7 bases lay outside the gene matches. The germline CDR1 and CDR2 sequences are SGHRS and YFSETQ. The CDR3 runs to 16 residues. The PCR ran on 60 Vbeta and 13 Jbeta primers. Generated by immunoSEQ multiplex PCR, the TCRdb table keeps only in-frame clones and is missing some. The data hold about 130,000 clones, with more than 80% observed a single time. The source material was PBMCs. This clonotype was sampled from a woman aged 30 to 39 in good health and CMV-seropositive. J is TRBJ2-1 and V is TRBV5-1; 10 positions match TRBD2. CDR3 region: CASSPPGTSDYNEQFF. The CDR3, as DNA: TGCGCCAGCAGCCCCCCTGGGACTAGCGACTACAATGAGCAGTTCTTC.